This T cell receptor (beta chain) was sequenced for a study of synovial regulatory T cells in juvenile arthritis. Remarks on this clone: Its antigen remains unknown.

The iaTreg subset was defined as HLA-DR+ Treg cells. Donors were around 11 juvenile idiopathic arthritis patients with active disease, 3 polyarticular and 8 oligoarticular. Patients were aged median 11.6 years with disease lasting median around 7 years. The germline CDR1 and CDR2 sequences are SGHRS and YFSETQ. This CDR3 has 15 amino acids. Only the protein is available. Sequencing used immunoSEQ multiplex PCR; TCRdb keeps in-frame clones, though not all of them. The table counts around 9,500 clones; around 1.7% lies in the top ten. Study conclusions and caveats: TCR diversity was lower in inflammation-associated blood Treg cells than in other blood Treg cells.

The sequenced material came from Treg cells from blood. Described subset: HLA-DR+ inflammation-associated blood Treg cells. The TCR comes from a donor between 2 and 29 years old with juvenile idiopathic arthritis. The chain is built from TRBV5-1 and TRBJ2-1; without DNA, the TCRdb call of TRBD2 cannot be checked. The CDR3 loop is CASSLGSGTYNEQFF.